This section outlines one TCR beta chain sequence together with its context. Its antigen remains unidentified. This entry is derived from a study of cytomegalovirus exposure and HLA in healthy donors. Study results and limitations: The authors later linked a missense DCLRE1C variant to TCR beta V- and J-gene trimming.

The PCR made use of 60 Vbeta and 13 Jbeta primers. Repertoires were generated with immunoSEQ multiplex PCR, while TCRdb's copy carries only in-frame clones and drops some. Of around 130,000 clones listed, around 72% were seen once; the top ten hold 2.9%. CDR3 size: 17 residues. With 0 bases clipped from V and 6 bases from J, the junction kept 10 bases outside the gene matches. Germline V CDR1 and CDR2: SEHNR, FQNEAQ (reference sequence). Material: PBMCs. The V call is TRBV7-9, the J call TRBJ2-3; 9 nucleotides line up with TRBD2. This TCR came from a human donor in good health. The DNA of the CDR3 is TGTGCCAGCAGCTTAGCGCAAGCGGCGGGAGGGCCGGATACGCAGTATTTT. Amino acid sequence: CASSLAQAAGGPDTQYF.